The clone carrying this T cell receptor (beta chain) has just one count. What it binds is unknown. The source of the sample is a study of beta chain features in type 1 diabetes. Study-wide findings and caveats: Naive, central memory and regulatory TCRB repertoires appeared more similar among patients than healthy donors. Type 1 diabetes patients had moderately but significantly shorter TCRB CDR3s in all four CD4+ subsets. VDJ junctions from patients with type 1 diabetes contained fewer insertions and more deletions. Still unanswered here is whether HLA type influences TCRB rearrangement.

CD4+ naive, central memory, regulatory and stem cell-like memory subsets were isolated by sorting on CD45RO/CCR7/CD25/CD127/CD95/CD27. Of the isolated RNA, all was reverse transcribed, and so the sequenced material was expressed TCRB transcripts. Here immunoSEQ multiplex PCR was the method, and the copy in TCRdb shows in-frame clones only, minus some. This table has 20,000 to 30,000 clones, 55% to 75% appearing once. V lost 8 bases, J lost 2 bases, and 12 bases stayed unmatched. The germline V gene encodes CDR1 MNHNS and CDR2 SASEGT. CDR3 length equals 15 residues. Source material: Tregs from blood. This sequence joins TRBV6-1 and TRBJ2-7, with 7 nucleotides matching TRBD2. The origin of this receptor is a man between 18 and 35 years old with type 1 diabetes. Here the CDR3 reads CASSWSGEGAYEQYF. CDR3 bases: TGTGCCAGCTCCTGGAGCGGGGAGGGAGCCTACGAGCAGTACTTC.